The next 25 T cell receptor beta chains were all read from a single sample in a study of T cell repertoires in cytomegalovirus infection. One entry per CDR3 protein, called by TCRdb with MiXCR from the reads. Of fewer than 200,000 distinct CDR3 sequences listed, approximately 14% are singletons. The sample taken for sequencing was PBMCs. Every receptor here comes from a human donor in good health (CMV status not recorded). Some clones in this sample may be carry-over from other donors' samples.

Many counts were recorded for this clonotype. The rearrangement links TRBV4-2 to TRBJ2-3; possibly TRBD1 or TRBD2 for D (5 bases each). Looked up from germline, CDR1 is LGHNA and CDR2 is YNFKEQ. The CDR3 loop spans 13 amino acids. The V and J ends lost 9 bases and 5 bases respectively, with 15 bases between them. CDR3 sequence (DNA): TGTGCCAGTGGGGGTCATACCCAAGATACGCAGTATTTT. Its translation: CASGGHTQDTQYF.

At least ten counts were recorded for this clonotype. The V and J genes are TRBV7-2 and TRBJ2-1; D is unclear. Trimming shortened V by 5 bases and J by 0 bases, and 11 bases separated the two germline ends. The CDR3 is 15 amino acids. Germline CDR1 is SGHTA and CDR2 is FQGNSA. CDR3 protein: CASSLDTGSYNEQFF. The CDR3 coding sequence is TGTGCCAGCAGCCTCGACACCGGCTCCTACAATGAGCAGTTCTTC.

The CDR3 loop is CASSQDWGVSAYEQYF. CDR3 nucleotide sequence: TGCGCCAGCAGCCAAGATTGGGGGGTATCGGCCTACGAGCAGTACTTC. The chain links TRBV4-3 to TRBJ2-7; D possibly corresponds to TRBD2 (6 bases). The V end was cut by 0 bases, the J end by 2 bases, with 14 bases between. Germline CDR1 and CDR2: LGHNA and YSLEER. The CDR3 covers 16 residues.

This clonotype was observed a handful of times. The rearrangement uses TRBV4-1 and TRBJ2-5, with D possibly matching TRBD2 (5 bases). Germline V gene sequence: CDR1 MGHRA, CDR2 YSYEKL. The CDR3 has 14 amino acids. The V and J ends lost 1 base and 5 bases respectively, with 11 bases between them. CDR3 amino acids: CASSQGPGMETQYF. The CDR3 DNA reads TGCGCCAGCAGCCAAGGGCCGGGAATGGAGACCCAGTACTTC.

This clonotype was counted at least ten times. This sequence joins TRBV28 and TRBJ2-3, with D possibly being TRBD1 or TRBD2 (5 bases each). Germline CDR1 and CDR2: MDHEN and SYDVKM. This CDR3 region has 14 residues. V lost 3 bases, J lost 0 bases, and 7 bases lay in between. The CDR3 bases are TGTGCCAGCAGTTTCCGGGACAGCACAGATACGCAGTATTTT. Translation gives CASSFRDSTDTQYF. Full variable domain (remainder filled in from reference TRBV28 and TRBJ2-3): DVKVTQSSRYLVKRTGEKVFLECVQDMDHENMFWYRQDPGLGLRLIYFSYDVKMKEKGDIPEGYSVSREKKERFSLILESASTNQTSMYLCASSFRDSTDTQYFGPGTRLTVL.

This clonotype has just a few counts. CDR3 protein: CSARVAGTTYNEQFF. The CDR3 coding sequence is TGCAGTGCTAGAGTCGCAGGGACTACCTACAATGAGCAGTTCTTC. The genes are TRBV20-1 and TRBJ2-1; 7 bases match TRBD2. CDR3 size: 15 residues. Trimming took 1 base from V and 2 from J; bases not matched to a gene: 5. Germline V gene data show CDR1 as DFQATT and CDR2 as SNEGSKA (reference sequence).

The chain carries TRBV5-1 and TRBJ1-2; maybe TRBD1 (5 bases). The ends were cut back, 4 bases at V and 4 bases at J, with 11 bases in the middle. The CDR3 has 13 amino acids. Per the germline V gene, CDR1 is SGHRS and CDR2 is YFSETQ. The CDR3 nucleotides read TGCGCCAGCAGCCAGGACATGGGCTATGGCTACACCTTC. As protein: CASSQDMGYGYTF.

This clonotype was counted ten times or more. The V call is TRBV28, the J call TRBJ2-1, with 13 bases lining up with TRBD2. The CDR3 is 15 amino acids. The germline gives CDR1 MDHEN, CDR2 SYDVKM. J gave up 3 bases and V 6 bases, and 2 bases lay outside the gene matches. DNA for the CDR3: TGTGCCAGCAGGGGACTAGCGGGACTCTACAATGAGCAGTTCTTC. Translating it yields CASRGLAGLYNEQFF. Combining the CDR3 with reference TRBV28 and TRBJ2-1 gives the whole variable domain DVKVTQSSRYLVKRTGEKVFLECVQDMDHENMFWYRQDPGLGLRLIYFSYDVKMKEKGDIPEGYSVSREKKERFSLILESASTNQTSMYLCASRGLAGLYNEQFFGPGTRLTVL.

The rearrangement links TRBV10-3 to TRBJ2-1; 10 bases agree with TRBD2. V lost 6 bases and J lost 0; bases outside the gene matches: 5. This CDR3 is built from 16 residues. Germline lookup yields CDR1 ENHRY and CDR2 SYGVKD. CDR3 DNA: TGTGCCATCAGGGAAGCGGGAGGGGGCTCCTACAATGAGCAGTTCTTC. Translating it yields CAIREAGGGSYNEQFF.

This clonotype was observed at least ten times. The V gene is TRBV15, the J gene TRBJ1-4; TRBD1 matches at 7 bases. CDR3 length: 15 amino acids. V dropped 2 bases and J dropped 3; count of bases not matched to a gene: 3. CDR1 is LNHNV and CDR2 is YYDKDF in the germline V gene (reference sequence). CDR3 amino acids: CATSRFRGSNEKLFF. The DNA for the CDR3 is TGTGCCACCAGCAGATTCAGGGGGTCTAATGAAAAACTGTTTTTT. The variable domain in full, with the rest retrieved from reference TRBV15 and TRBJ1-4, is DAMVIQNPRYQVTQFGKPVTLSCSQTLNHNVMYWYQQKSSQAPKLLFHYYDKDFNNEADTPDNFQSRRPNTSFCFLDIRSPGLGDTAMYLCATSRFRGSNEKLFFGSGTQLSVL.

This clonotype was seen a handful of times. The chain combines TRBV10-3 with TRBJ1-1, with TRBD1 matching over 10 bases. The CDR3 consists of 15 residues. The J segment lost 4 bases and the V segment lost 5 bases, leaving 7 bases of the junction unmatched. The germline V gene has CDR1 ENHRY and CDR2 SYGVKD. For the CDR3, the DNA is TGTGCCATCAGTTGGACAGGGGGTATGGGCACTGAAGCTTTCTTT. Its translation: CAISWTGGMGTEAFF.

The CDR3 protein is CASRPPGETGELFF. In DNA form, the CDR3 reads TGTGCCAGCAGACCCCCTGGGGAGACCGGGGAGCTGTTTTTT. The chain couples TRBV6-1 to TRBJ2-2, with D perhaps matching TRBD2 (5 bases). The germline gives CDR1 MNHNS, CDR2 SASEGT. CDR3 length: 14 amino acids. Trimming cost V 6 bases and J 5 bases, with 13 bases left between them.

This chain connects TRBV11-1 to TRBJ2-1; the D gene is possibly TRBD2 (5 bases). Per germline, CDR1 SGHAT and CDR2 FQDESV (reference sequence). V was cut by 3 bases and J by 0 bases, with 12 bases left in between. The CDR3 totals 16 residues. The CDR3 reads CASSLRAGISYNEQFF. The CDR3 nucleotides read TGTGCCAGCAGCTTGAGAGCCGGGATCTCCTACAATGAGCAGTTCTTC.

The table lists this clonotype with many counts. The rearrangement joins TRBV7-2 to TRBJ2-5; tentative D call: TRBD2 (5 bases). The CDR3 contains 15 residues. Trimming stripped 1 base from V and 5 bases from J, with 14 bases between. In germline, CDR1 is SGHTA, CDR2 FQGNSA. CDR3 coding DNA: TGTGCCAGCAGCTTAGTTCGCGGACTTGGGGAGACCCAGTACTTC. Its protein is CASSLVRGLGETQYF.

Ten or more counts support this clonotype. This chain links TRBV7-2 with TRBJ2-7; D unclear. V was shortened by 4 bases and J by 2 bases, with 9 bases between the two germline ends. The CDR3 is made up of 13 amino acids. CDR1 and CDR2 (germline): SGHTA, FQGNSA. The CDR3 protein is CASSSVKTYEQYF. The CDR3 DNA sequence: TGTGCCAGCAGCTCCGTTAAAACCTACGAGCAGTACTTC.

The chain joins TRBV20-1 to TRBJ2-3; TRBD2 might be the D (6 bases). This CDR3 is 14 amino acids long. Germline loops: CDR1 DFQATT, CDR2 SNEGSKA (reference sequence). Trimming removed 0 bases at V and 2 bases at J, with 9 bases between. The CDR3 coding sequence is TGCAGTGCTAGAGATGCGGGGACCACAGATACGCAGTATTTT. It translates to CSARDAGTTDTQYF.

This chain connects TRBV5-4 to TRBJ2-5; 9 bases are shared with TRBD1. Germline values: CDR1 SGHNT, CDR2 YYREEE (reference sequence). This CDR3 has 15 residues. Trimming took 3 bases from V and 5 from J; bases not matched to a gene: 8. The CDR3 region is CASSSPGQGFETQYF. CDR3 nucleotide sequence: TGTGCCAGCAGCTCACCGGGACAGGGTTTCGAGACCCAGTACTTC.

The table lists this clonotype with a few counts. The chain uses TRBV6-1 and TRBJ2-1, with 8 bases fitting TRBD1. V dropped 6 bases and J dropped 4; count of bases not matched to a gene: 8. This CDR3 is built from 15 residues. Germline V CDR1 and CDR2: MNHNS, SASEGT. The CDR3 nucleotides read TGTGCCAGCAGGTTGACAGGGGTCCTTTACAATGAGCAGTTCTTC. Translated, it gives CASRLTGVLYNEQFF.

This clonotype was counted a few times. This rearrangement joins TRBV29-1 to TRBJ1-1; D is unresolved. Germline CDR1 is SQVTM and CDR2 is ANQGSEA. The CDR3 is 12 amino acids. Deletions cut 7 bases from V and 5 bases from J, with 14 bases between. As DNA, the CDR3 is TGCAGCGGTCACGGCGGTTGGACTGAAGCTTTCTTT. Its translation is CSGHGGWTEAFF.

This clonotype has only a few counts. The V call is TRBV28, the J call TRBJ1-1; perhaps TRBD1 as D (6 bases). Germline loops: CDR1 MDHEN, CDR2 SYDVKM. This CDR3 has 16 amino acids. Trimming took 6 bases from V and 0 from J, leaving 17 bases between them. CDR3 sequence (DNA): TGTGCCAGCAGATCCGGGACACCGACTTTGAACACTGAAGCTTTCTTT. Translated, it gives CASRSGTPTLNTEAFF.

A note on this clonotype: Mismatch with germline at one junction end may stem from a read error. This chain links TRBV28 with TRBJ2-3; 8 nucleotides agree with TRBD2. Germline V gene data show CDR1 as MDHEN and CDR2 as SYDVKM. This CDR3 is 11 amino acids long. The CDR3 nucleotides read TGTGCCAGCAGTCCGGGACTAGAGGTGGATTTT. Translated: CASSPGLEVDF. The variable domain in full, with the rest retrieved from reference TRBV28 and TRBJ2-3, is DVKVTQSSRYLVKRTGEKVFLECVQDMDHENMFWYRQDPGLGLRLIYFSYDVKMKEKGDIPEGYSVSREKKERFSLILESASTNQTSMYLCASSPGLEVDFGPGTRLTVL.

At least ten counts were recorded for this clonotype. The V gene is TRBV5-1, the J gene TRBJ2-1; D unresolved. This CDR3 contains 14 residues. V lost 4 bases and J lost 2, with 10 bases in between. CDR1 and CDR2 from the germline V gene are SGHRS and YFSETQ. CDR3 DNA sequence: TGCGCCAGCAGCAATACCCTTGCCTACAATGAGCAGTTCTTC. Amino acid sequence: CASSNTLAYNEQFF.

V usage is TRBV5-6 and J usage is TRBJ2-7; tentatively, D is TRBD2 (6 bases). The CDR3 loop spans 15 amino acids. From germline, CDR1 is SGHDT and CDR2 YYEEEE. V lost 4 bases, J lost 5 bases, and 19 bases lay in between. In nucleotides, the CDR3 is TGTGCCAGCAGCGACCGGGACTGGGGAACTAACGAGCAGTACTTC. It translates to CASSDRDWGTNEQYF.

This clonotype was seen repeatedly, ten times or more. The rearrangement links TRBV7-9 to TRBJ1-1; D is unresolved. Per germline, CDR1 SEHNR and CDR2 FQNEAQ (reference sequence). The V end lost 8 bases, the J end lost 4 bases, and 14 bases lay between the germline ends. This CDR3 comprises 13 residues. The CDR3 DNA reads as TGTGCCAGCGGAGACCCGAGGTTCACTGAAGCTTTCTTT. Amino acid sequence: CASGDPRFTEAFF.

This clonotype was seen many times. This chain connects TRBV28 to TRBJ2-7; D perhaps matches TRBD2 (6 bases). Trimming stripped 6 bases from V and 7 bases from J, with 19 bases between. The CDR3 is made up of 14 amino acids. The germline V gene has CDR1 MDHEN and CDR2 SYDVKM. As DNA, the CDR3 is TGTGCCAGCAGCTCCTCTGGAGGGCCGAGAGAGCAGTACTTC. Translated, it gives CASSSSGGPREQYF.